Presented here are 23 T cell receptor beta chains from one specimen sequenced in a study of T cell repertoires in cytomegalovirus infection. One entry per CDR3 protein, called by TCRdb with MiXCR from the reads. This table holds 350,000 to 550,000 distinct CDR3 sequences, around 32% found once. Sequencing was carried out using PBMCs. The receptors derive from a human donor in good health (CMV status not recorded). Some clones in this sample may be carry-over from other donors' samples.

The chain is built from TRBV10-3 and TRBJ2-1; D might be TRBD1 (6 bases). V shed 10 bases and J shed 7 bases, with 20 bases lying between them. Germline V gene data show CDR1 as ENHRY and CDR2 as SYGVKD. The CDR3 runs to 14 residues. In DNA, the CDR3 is TGTGCCACCTGGGACACGGTGAATGTGAATGAGCAGTTCTTC. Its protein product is CATWDTVNVNEQFF.

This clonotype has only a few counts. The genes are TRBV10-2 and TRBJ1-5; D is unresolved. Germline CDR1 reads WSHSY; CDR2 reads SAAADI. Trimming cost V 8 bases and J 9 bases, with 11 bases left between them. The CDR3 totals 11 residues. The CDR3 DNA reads TGCGCCAGCGCCTCGATGGGGCCCCAGCATTTT. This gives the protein CASASMGPQHF.

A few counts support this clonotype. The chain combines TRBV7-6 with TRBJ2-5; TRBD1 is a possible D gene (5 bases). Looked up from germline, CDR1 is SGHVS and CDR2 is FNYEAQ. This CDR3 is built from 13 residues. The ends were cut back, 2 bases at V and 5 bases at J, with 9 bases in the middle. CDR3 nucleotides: TGTGCCAGCAGCTTACAGGGTCAGGAGACCCAGTACTTC. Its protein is CASSLQGQETQYF.

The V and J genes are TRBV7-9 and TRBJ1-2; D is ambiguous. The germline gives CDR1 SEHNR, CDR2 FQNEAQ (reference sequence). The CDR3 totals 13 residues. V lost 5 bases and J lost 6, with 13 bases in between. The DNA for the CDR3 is TGTGCCAGCAGCAACCAGGCCCCCGATGGCTACACCTTC. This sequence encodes CASSNQAPDGYTF. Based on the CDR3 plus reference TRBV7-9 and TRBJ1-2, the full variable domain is DTGVSQNPRHKITKRGQNVTFRCDPISEHNRLYWYRQTLGQGPEFLTYFQNEAQLEKSRLLSDRFSAERPKGSFSTLEIQRTEQGDSAMYLCASSNQAPDGYTFGSGTRLTVV.

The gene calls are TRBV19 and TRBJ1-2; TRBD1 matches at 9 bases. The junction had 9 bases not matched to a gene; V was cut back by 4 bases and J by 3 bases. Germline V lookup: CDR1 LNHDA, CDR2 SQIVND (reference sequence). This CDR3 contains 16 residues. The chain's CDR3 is CASSTTTGGGHYGYTF. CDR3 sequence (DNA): TGTGCCAGTAGTACGACTACAGGGGGCGGACACTATGGCTACACCTTC. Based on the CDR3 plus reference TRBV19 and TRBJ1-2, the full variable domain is DGGITQSPKYLFRKEGQNVTLSCEQNLNHDAMYWYRQDPGQGLRLIYYSQIVNDFQKGDIAEGYSVSREKKESFPLTVTSAQKNPTAFYLCASSTTTGGGHYGYTFGSGTRLTVV.

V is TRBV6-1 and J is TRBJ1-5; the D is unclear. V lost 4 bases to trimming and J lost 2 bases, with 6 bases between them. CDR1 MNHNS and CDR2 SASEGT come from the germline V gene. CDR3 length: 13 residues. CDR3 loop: CASSVKGNQPQHF. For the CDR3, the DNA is TGTGCCAGCAGTGTCAAGGGCAATCAGCCCCAGCATTTT.

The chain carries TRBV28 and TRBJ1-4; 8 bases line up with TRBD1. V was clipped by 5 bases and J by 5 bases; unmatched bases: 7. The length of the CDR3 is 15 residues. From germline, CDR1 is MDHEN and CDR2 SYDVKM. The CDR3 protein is CASSRQGRRNEKLFF. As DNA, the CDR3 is TGTGCCAGCAGTAGACAGGGGCGCCGCAATGAAAAACTGTTTTTT.

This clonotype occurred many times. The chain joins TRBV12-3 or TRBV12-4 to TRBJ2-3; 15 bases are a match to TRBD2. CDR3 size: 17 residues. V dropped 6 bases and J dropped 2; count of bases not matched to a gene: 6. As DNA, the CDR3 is TGTGCCAGCAGCCCCGGACTAGCGGGGGGGACCACAGATACGCAGTATTTT. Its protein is CASSPGLAGGTTDTQYF.

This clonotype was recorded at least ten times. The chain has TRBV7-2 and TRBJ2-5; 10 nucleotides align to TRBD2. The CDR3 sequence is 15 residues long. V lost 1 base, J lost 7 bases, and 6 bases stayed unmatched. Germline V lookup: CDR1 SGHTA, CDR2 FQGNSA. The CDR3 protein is CASSLGVAGGGTQYF. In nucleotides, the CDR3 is TGTGCCAGCAGCTTAGGAGTAGCGGGGGGAGGGACCCAGTACTTC.

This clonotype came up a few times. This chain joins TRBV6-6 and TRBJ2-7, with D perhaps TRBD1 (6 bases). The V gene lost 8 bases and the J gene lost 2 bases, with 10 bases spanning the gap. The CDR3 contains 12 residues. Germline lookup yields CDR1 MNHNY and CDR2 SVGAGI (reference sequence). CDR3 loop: CASAGVPYEQYF. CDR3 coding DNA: TGTGCCAGCGCAGGGGTCCCCTACGAGCAGTACTTC.

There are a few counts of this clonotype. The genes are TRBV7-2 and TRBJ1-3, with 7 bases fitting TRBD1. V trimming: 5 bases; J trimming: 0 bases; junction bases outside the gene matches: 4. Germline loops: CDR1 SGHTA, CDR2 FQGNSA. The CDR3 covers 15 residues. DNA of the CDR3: TGTGCCAGCAGCAAGGACAGGCGCTCTGGAAACACCATATATTTT. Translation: CASSKDRRSGNTIYF. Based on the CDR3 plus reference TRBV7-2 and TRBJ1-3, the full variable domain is GAGVSQSPSNKVTEKGKDVELRCDPISGHTALYWYRQSLGQGLEFLIYFQGNSAPDKSGLPSDRFSAERTGGSVSTLTIQRTQQEDSAVYLCASSKDRRSGNTIYFGEGSWLTVV.

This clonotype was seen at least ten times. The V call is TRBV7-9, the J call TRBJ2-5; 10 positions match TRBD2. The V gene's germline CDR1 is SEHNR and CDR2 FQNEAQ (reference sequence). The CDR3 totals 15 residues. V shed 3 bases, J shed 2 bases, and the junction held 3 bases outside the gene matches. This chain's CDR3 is CASSLLAGEQETQYF. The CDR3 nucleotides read TGTGCCAGCAGCTTGCTAGCGGGGGAGCAAGAGACCCAGTACTTC.

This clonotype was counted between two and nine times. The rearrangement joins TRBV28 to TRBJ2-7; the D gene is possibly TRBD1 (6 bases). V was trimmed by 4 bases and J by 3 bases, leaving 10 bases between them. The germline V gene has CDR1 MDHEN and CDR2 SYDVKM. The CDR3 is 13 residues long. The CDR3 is CASSWLGGYEQYF. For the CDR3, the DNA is TGTGCCAGCAGTTGGCTAGGGGGCTACGAGCAGTACTTC.

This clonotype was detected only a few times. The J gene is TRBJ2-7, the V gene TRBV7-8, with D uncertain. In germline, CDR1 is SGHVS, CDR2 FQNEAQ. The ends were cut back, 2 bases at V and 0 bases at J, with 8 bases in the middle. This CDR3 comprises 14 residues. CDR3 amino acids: CASSLTPVSYEQYF. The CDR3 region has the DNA TGTGCCAGCAGCTTAACCCCAGTCTCCTACGAGCAGTACTTC.

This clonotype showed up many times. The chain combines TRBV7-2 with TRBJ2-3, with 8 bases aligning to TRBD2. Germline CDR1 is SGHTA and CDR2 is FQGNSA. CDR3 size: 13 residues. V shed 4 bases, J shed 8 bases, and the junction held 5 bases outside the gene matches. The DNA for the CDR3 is TGTGCCAGCAGCTCAATAGCGGGGTCTACGCAGTATTTT. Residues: CASSSIAGSTQYF.

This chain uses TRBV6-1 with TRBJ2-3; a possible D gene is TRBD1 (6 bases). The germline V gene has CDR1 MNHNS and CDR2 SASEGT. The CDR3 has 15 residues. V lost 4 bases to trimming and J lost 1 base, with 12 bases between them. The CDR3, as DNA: TGTGCCAGCAGTGCACAGGGAATCGGCACAGATACGCAGTATTTT. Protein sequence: CASSAQGIGTDTQYF.

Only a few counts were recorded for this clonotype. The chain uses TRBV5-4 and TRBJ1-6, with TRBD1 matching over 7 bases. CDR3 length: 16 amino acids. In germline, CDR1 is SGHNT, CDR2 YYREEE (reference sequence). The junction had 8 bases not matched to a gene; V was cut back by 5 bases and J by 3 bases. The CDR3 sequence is CASSRTGTVYNSPLHF. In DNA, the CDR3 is TGTGCCAGCAGTCGTACCGGGACAGTCTATAATTCACCCCTCCACTTT. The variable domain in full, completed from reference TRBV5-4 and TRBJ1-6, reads ETGVTQSPTHLIKTRGQQVTLRCSSQSGHNTVSWYQQALGQGPQFIFQYYREEENGRGNFPPRFSGLQFPNYSSELNVNALELDDSALYLCASSRTGTVYNSPLHFGNGTRLTVT.

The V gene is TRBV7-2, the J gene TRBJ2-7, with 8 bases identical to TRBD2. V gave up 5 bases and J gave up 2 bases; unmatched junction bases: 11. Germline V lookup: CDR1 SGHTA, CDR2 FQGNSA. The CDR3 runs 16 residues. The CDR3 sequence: CASSGGATSVTYEQYF. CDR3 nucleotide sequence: TGTGCCAGCAGCGGAGGGGCGACTAGCGTGACCTACGAGCAGTACTTC.

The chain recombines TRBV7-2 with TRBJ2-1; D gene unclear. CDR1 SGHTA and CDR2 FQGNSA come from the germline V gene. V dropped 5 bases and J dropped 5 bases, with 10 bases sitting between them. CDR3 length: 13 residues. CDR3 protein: CASSPRIDNEQFF. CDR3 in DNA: TGTGCCAGCAGCCCGAGGATCGACAATGAGCAGTTCTTC.

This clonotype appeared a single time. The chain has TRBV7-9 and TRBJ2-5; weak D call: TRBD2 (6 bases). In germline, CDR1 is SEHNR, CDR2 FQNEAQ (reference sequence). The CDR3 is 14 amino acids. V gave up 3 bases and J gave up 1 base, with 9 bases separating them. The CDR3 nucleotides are TGTGCCAGCAGCTTGACTAGGGCCCAAGAGACCCAGTACTTC. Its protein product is CASSLTRAQETQYF.

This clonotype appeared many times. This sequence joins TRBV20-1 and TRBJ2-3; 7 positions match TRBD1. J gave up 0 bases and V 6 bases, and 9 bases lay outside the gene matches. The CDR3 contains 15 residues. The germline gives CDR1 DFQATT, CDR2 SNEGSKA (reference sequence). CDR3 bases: TGCAGTGCCAGTAACGACAGGGAAAGCACAGATACGCAGTATTTT. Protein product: CSASNDRESTDTQYF.

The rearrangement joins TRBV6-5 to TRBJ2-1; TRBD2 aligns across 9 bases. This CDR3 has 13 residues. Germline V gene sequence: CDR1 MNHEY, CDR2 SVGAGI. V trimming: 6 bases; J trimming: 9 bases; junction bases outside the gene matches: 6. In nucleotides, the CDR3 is TGTGCCAGCAGGGGGACTAGCAAGGGTGAGCAGTTCTTC. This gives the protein CASRGTSKGEQFF.

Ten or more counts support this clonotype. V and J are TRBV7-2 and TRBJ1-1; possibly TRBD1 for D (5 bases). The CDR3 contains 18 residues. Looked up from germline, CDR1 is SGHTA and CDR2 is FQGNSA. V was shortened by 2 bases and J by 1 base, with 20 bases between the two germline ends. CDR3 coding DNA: TGTGCCAGCAGCTTACTTAGTCGGTTGGGGACCCGGAACACTGAAGCTTTCTTT. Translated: CASSLLSRLGTRNTEAFF.